This T cell receptor (beta chain) was captured by sequencing in a study of CD8+ T cells in alopecia areata (dated by TCRdb to about 2018). At the level of the whole study: The treated patients took part in an open-label pilot trial in which moderate-to-severe alopecia areata was treated with oral tofacitinib at 5 to 10 mg twice daily. Patients on tofacitinib were biopsied at baseline and after 4 and 24 weeks of treatment, and several of the patients also had a later scalp biopsy. Patients stayed on tofacitinib for 6 to 18 months and then had 6 months of follow-up off drug so that delayed response and recurrence could be assessed. On the human side, TCRbeta sequencing was run on scalp tissue and on sorted CD4+ and CD8+ peripheral blood T cells from healthy controls and from alopecia areata patients with either patchy or totalis/universalis disease. The study used high-throughput TCRbeta sequencing to examine T cell clonal expansion in alopecia areata, in both the C3H/HeJ mouse model and human patients. For the treated patients, the SALT score, which quantifies what percentage of scalp surface area is affected, served as the measure of disease severity. immunoSEQ multiplex PCR using 35 Vbeta forward primers and 13 Jbeta reverse primers was used to amplify TCRbeta CDR3 regions. Scalp clonality was compared among normal scalp (n=4), patchy alopecia areata scalp (n=8), and alopecia totalis/universalis scalp (n=8). RNA was extracted with the PAXgene miRNA kit for fixed scalp, the miRNeasy kit for PBMCs, and the RNeasy kit for mouse skin.

The library was obtained by the immunoSEQ multiplex PCR assay. To provide template for TCR sequencing, every sample had RNA extracted and reverse transcribed into cDNA. First-strand cDNA was synthesized with SuperScript III using a 2:1 mix of oligo-dT and random hexamers. A synthetic immune receptor repertoire was used to assess amplification bias, and residual bias was removed computationally. As for how the authors treated the data: Raw reads were preprocessed for error removal, and CDR3 was defined according to IMGT conventions as running from the conserved cysteine to phenylalanine. Clonality was calculated as 1 minus Shannon entropy normalized by log2 of the number of productive unique TCRs. Whether scalp clones were CD4 or CD8 was inferred by matching scalp TCRbeta sequences against CD4 and CD8 repertoires sorted from blood. What TCRdb holds here is the immuneACCESS table cut down to in-frame rearrangements. Part of the clones is not present; checked against another copy, under half of the missing clones reflect an unresolved V gene, and the others are unexplained. V and J calls and clone size come straight from that table; D and trimming were deduced from the DNA. The table for this sample lists over 250,000 clones; roughly 60% of them were counted only once. Jointly, the top ten make up 0.75% to 0.95% of the sample.

A note on this clone: It lacks a known antigen. Base quality data are lacking; no much larger clone is found one base away.

What the treatment or condition label conveys for this sample: oral pan-JAK inhibitor, 5-10 mg twice daily. Peripheral blood and lesional scalp punch biopsies were obtained from patients with alopecia areata. PBMCs were isolated by density centrifugation and stained for CD3, CD4 and CD8, after which CD4+ and CD8+ T cells were sorted on a FACSAria. Findings and caveats that apply to the study as a whole: Shared TCR sequences between patients were less evident than in mice, which may be partly attributable to HLA diversity in the patient population. With tofacitinib, both scalp clonality and the number of expanded CD8+ clones among the top 100 scalp clones went down significantly. Scalp TCR repertoire analysis is complicated because resident alphabeta T cells in normal human skin are also sequenced, whereas mouse skin is dominated by gammadelta T cells. During tofacitinib treatment, many expanded lesional clones remained in scalp and blood, and this persistence may partly explain relapse after treatment is stopped. Higher clonality and more expanded CD8+ clones were observed in lesional scalp than in normal scalp, particularly in alopecia totalis/universalis, a finding suggestive of antigenic drive. Because the treated cohort was small and included a single nonresponder, larger studies are needed to assess links between baseline CD8+ expansion and response.

From the cysteine up to the phenylalanine, the CDR3 has a length of 14 residues. Kept here is only the CDR3 DNA, which spans 42 bases and is read in frame from base 1. A distance of 7 bases separates the germline ends of V and J, which lose 0 bases and 4 bases respectively. In the germline V gene, CDR1 corresponds to SGDLS and CDR2 to YYNGEE. The receptor chain draws on TRBV9 and TRBJ2-2; tentative D gene TRBD2, with 6 bases matching. This receptor was identified in a human donor with alopecia areata. The material sequenced was CD4+ T cells sorted from blood, taken around week 53, from a patient treated with tofacitinib. The CDR3 sequence is CASSVAAGTGELFF. The nucleotide sequence reads TGTGCCAGCAGCGTAGCAGCGGGCACCGGGGAGCTGTTTTTT.